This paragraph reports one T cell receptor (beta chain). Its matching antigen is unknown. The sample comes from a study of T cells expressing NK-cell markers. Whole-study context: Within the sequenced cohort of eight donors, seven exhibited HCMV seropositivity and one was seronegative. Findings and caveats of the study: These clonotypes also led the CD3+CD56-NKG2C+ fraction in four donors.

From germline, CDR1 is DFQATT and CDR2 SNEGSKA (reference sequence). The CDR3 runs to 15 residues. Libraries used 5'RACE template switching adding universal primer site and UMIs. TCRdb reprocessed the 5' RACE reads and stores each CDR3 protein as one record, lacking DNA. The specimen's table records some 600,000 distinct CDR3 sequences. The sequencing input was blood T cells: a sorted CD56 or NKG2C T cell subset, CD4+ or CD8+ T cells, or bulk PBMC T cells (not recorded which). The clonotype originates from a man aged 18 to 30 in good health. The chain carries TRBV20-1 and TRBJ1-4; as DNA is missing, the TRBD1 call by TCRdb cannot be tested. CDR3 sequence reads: CSARDLQGDGEKLFF.